These T cell receptor beta chains were read from a single sample in a study of CD8 T cells in Susac syndrome. TCRdb redid the calling of the immunoSEQ multiplex PCR reads with MiXCR, one entry per CDR3 protein. The sample lists about 180,000 distinct CDR3 sequences, around 96% seen once, with around 0.15% in the top ten. Sequencing was carried out using CD8+ T cells from PBMCs. These TCRs come from a human donor with multiple sclerosis. Both conserved end residues are part of each CDR3. The D gene is left open where the match is weak.

j_call v_call d_call cdr3_length cdr3_nt cdr3_aa
TRBJ2-1 TRBV6-1 TRBD2 16 TGTGCCAGCAGCCCCCCCACTAGCGGCTCCTACAATGAGCAGTTCTTC CASSPPTSGSYNEQFF
TRBJ1-1 TRBV5-6 . 14 TGTGCCAGCAGCTTGGCGGTGGAAGAGTCTGAAGCTTTCTTT CASSLAVEESEAFF
TRBJ2-5 TRBV2 TRBD2 15 TGTGCCAGCAGTGAAGTCCTAGCGGGAGGGGAGACCCAGTACTTC CASSEVLAGGETQYF
TRBJ2-7 TRBV29-1 . 20 TGCAGCGTCCTCCTAAAAAGGCGGGATTTAAGTAGACGGACCTTATACGAGCAGTACTTC CSVLLKRRDLSRRTLYEQYF
TRBJ1-5 TRBV20-1 . 16 TGCAGTGCCCCTGGGGGGTCCTTCGTGATCAATCAGCCCCAGCATTTT CSAPGGSFVINQPQHF
TRBJ1-5 TRBV2 . 16 TGTGCCAGCAGCCAAACCAAAGAACGTTTCGAAGAGCCCCAGCATTTT CASSQTKERFEEPQHF
TRBJ2-1 TRBV9 . 11 TGTGCCAGCAGCGACCGATGGGAGCAGTTCTTC CASSDRWEQFF
TRBJ1-1 TRBV27 . 13 TGTGCCAGCAGTTTTGGCAGTCAGGCCGAAGCTTTCTTT CASSFGSQAEAFF
TRBJ2-1 TRBV25-1 TRBD2 14 TGTGCCAGCAGTGAACTAGCGGGAGTGGGTGAGCAGTTCTTC CASSELAGVGEQFF
TRBJ2-3 TRBV18 TRBD1 17 TGTGCCAGCTCACCAAAGACCGGGGACAGGGAAACAGATACGCAGTATTTT CASSPKTGDRETDTQYF
TRBJ1-2 TRBV9 . 13 TGTGCCAGCAGCGTCCGGGGAGGCTATGGCTACACCTTC CASSVRGGYGYTF
TRBJ1-2 TRBV13 . 18 TGTGCCAGCAGCTCCTGGGAGGGCAGGCCCTCCGCTAACTATGGCTACACCTTC CASSSWEGRPSANYGYTF
TRBJ2-6 TRBV6-5 . 15 TGTGCCAGCAGCACGGGAGAGGCTGGGGCCAACGTCCTGACTTTC CASSTGEAGANVLTF